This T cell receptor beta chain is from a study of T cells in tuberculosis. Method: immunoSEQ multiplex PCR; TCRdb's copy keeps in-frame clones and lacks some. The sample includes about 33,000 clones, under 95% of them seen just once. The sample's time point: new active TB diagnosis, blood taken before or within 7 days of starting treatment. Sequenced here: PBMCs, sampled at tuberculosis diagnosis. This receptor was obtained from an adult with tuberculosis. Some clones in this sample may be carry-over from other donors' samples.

CDR3 nucleotides: TGCGCCAGCAGCGTACAGGATGTCGGGGAGCTGTTTTTT. As protein: CASSVQDVGELFF. The chain couples TRBV5-1 to TRBJ2-2; possibly TRBD1 for D (5 bases). The length of the CDR3 is 13 residues. Trimming cost V 4 bases and J 7 bases, with 11 bases left between them. Looked up from germline, CDR1 is SGHRS and CDR2 is YFSETQ.